The T cell receptor beta chain described here comes from a study of Ad26.COV2.S vaccination and SARS-CoV-2 variants. This clone was seen a single time. Using immunoSEQ multiplex PCR, the repertoire was profiled, and TCRdb retains in-frame clones only, with some absent. Of around 380,000 clones listed, 75% to 90% are singletons. The treatment: about 20 received Ad26.COV2.S at low or high dose, single or two shots; roughly 5 received placebo; per-sample allocation not given. Samples came from day 63 after the first vaccine or placebo injection. The receptor was derived from a person between 18 and 65 years old who received the Ad26.COV2.S COVID-19 vaccine or a placebo. The sample consisted of peripheral blood, taken in a trial of Ad26.COV2.S vaccine versus placebo.

The CDR3 sequence: CASSLVGGLNTGELFF. CDR3 DNA sequence: TGTGCCAGCAGCTTAGTGGGGGGCCTGAACACCGGGGAGCTGTTTTTT. This chain connects TRBV7-8 to TRBJ2-2; the D call may be TRBD1 or TRBD2 (6 bases each). Looked up from germline, CDR1 is SGHVS and CDR2 is FQNEAQ. The CDR3 is 16 residues long. Trimming cost V 1 base and J 1 base, with 10 bases left between them.